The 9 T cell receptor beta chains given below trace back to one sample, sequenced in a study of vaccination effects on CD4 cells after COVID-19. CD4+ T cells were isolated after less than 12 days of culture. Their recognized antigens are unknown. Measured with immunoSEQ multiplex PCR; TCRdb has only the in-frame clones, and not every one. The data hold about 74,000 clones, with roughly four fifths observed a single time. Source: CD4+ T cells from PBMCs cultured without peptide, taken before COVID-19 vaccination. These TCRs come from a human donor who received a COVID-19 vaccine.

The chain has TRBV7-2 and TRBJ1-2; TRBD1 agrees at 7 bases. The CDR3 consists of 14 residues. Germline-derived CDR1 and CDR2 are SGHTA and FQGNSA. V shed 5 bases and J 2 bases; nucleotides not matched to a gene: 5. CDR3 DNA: TGTGCCAGCAGCCCGCAGGGGGGGAACTATGGCTACACCTTC. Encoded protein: CASSPQGGNYGYTF. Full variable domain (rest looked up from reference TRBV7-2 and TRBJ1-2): GAGVSQSPSNKVTEKGKDVELRCDPISGHTALYWYRQSLGQGLEFLIYFQGNSAPDKSGLPSDRFSAERTGGSVSTLTIQRTQQEDSAVYLCASSPQGGNYGYTFGSGTRLTVV.

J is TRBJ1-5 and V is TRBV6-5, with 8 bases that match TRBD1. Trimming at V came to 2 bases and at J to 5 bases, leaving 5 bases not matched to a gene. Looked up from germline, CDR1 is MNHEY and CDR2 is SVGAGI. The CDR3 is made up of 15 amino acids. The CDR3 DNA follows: TGTGCCAGCAGTTACCGCAGGGGGCAAGATCAGCCCCAGCATTTT. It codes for CASSYRRGQDQPQHF.

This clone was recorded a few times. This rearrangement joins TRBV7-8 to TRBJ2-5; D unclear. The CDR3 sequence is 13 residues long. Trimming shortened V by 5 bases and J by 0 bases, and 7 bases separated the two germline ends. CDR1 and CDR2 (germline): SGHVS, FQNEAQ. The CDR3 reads CASSRSYQETQYF. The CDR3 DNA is TGTGCCAGCAGCCGGAGTTACCAAGAGACCCAGTACTTC.

CDR3 DNA: TGTGCCACCAGTGAACAGGGGTATGGCTACACCTTC. Its translation is CATSEQGYGYTF. The chain couples TRBV24-1 to TRBJ1-2; 7 bases are a match to TRBD1. Germline V gene data show CDR1 as KGHDR and CDR2 as SFDVKD. There are 12 residues in the CDR3. The V gene end was trimmed by 4 bases and the J gene end by 5 bases; junction bases not matched to a gene: 0.

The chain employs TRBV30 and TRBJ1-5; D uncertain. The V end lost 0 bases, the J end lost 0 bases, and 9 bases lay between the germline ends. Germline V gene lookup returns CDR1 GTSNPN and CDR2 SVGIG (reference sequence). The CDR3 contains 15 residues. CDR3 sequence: CAWSVRSYSNQPQHF. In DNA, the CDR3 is TGTGCCTGGAGTGTACGCAGCTATAGCAATCAGCCCCAGCATTTT.

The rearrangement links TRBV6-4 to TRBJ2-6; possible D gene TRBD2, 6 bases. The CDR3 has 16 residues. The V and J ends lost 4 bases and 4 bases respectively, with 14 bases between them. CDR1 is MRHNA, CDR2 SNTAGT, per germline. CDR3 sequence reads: CASSVSGVAGANVLTF. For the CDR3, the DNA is TGTGCCAGCAGTGTGTCGGGGGTCGCGGGGGCCAACGTCCTGACTTTC.

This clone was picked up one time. The CDR3 nucleotides are TGTGCCAGCAGTTTGGGGATCCCCACCCTAGCCGAGCAGTACGTC. Residues: CASSLGIPTLAEQYV. The V call is TRBV6-4, the J call TRBJ2-7; D may be TRBD2 (5 bases). This CDR3 is built from 15 residues. Trimming pared 5 bases from V and 6 bases from J, leaving 20 bases between. Germline CDR1 reads MRHNA; CDR2 reads SNTAGT.

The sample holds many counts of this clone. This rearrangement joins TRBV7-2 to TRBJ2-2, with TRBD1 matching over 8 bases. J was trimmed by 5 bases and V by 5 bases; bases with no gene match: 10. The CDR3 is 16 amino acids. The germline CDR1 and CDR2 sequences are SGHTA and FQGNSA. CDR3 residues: CASSPPRTGWTGELFF. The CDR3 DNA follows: TGTGCCAGCAGCCCCCCCAGGACAGGGTGGACCGGGGAGCTGTTTTTT.

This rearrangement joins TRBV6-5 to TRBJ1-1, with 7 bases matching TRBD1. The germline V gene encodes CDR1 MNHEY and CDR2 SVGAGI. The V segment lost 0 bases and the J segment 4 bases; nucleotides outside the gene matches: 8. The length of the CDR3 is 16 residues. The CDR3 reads CASSYSLGGGVTEAFF. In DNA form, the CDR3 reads TGTGCCAGCAGTTACTCTTTGGGAGGGGGCGTCACTGAAGCTTTCTTT.